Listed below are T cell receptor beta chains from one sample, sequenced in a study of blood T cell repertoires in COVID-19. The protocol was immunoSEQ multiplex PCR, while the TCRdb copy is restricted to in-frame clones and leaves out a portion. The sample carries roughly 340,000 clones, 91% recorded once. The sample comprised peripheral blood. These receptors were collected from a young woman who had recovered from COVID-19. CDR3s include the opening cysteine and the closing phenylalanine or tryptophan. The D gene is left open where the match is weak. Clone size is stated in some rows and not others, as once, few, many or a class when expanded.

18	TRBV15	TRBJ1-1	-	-	CATSRGSHRRFMNTEAFF	TGTGCCACCAGCCGGGGTTCGCACAGACGATTCATGAACACTGAAGCTTTCTTT
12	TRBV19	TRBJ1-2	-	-	CASSGAGYGYTF	TGTGCCAGCTCAGGGGCCGGGTATGGCTACACCTTC
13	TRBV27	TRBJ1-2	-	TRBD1	CASGQGTGYGYTF	TGTGCCAGCGGACAGGGGACCGGCTATGGCTACACCTTC
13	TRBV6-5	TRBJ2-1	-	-	CASRVLASNEQFF	TGTGCCAGCAGGGTTCTAGCTAGCAATGAGCAGTTCTTC
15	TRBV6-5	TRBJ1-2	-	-	CASSTGRRSNYGYTF	TGTGCCAGCAGTACAGGACGTAGATCTAACTATGGCTACACCTTC
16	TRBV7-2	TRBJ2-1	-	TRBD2	CASSQRTSGRHNEQFF	TGTGCCAGCAGCCAACGTACTAGCGGGCGGCACAATGAGCAGTTCTTC
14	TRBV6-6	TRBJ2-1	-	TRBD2	CASSLAGPYNEQFF	TGTGCCAGCAGTTTAGCGGGACCGTACAATGAGCAGTTCTTC
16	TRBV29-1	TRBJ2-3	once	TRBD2	CSVGNTQAGSTDTQYF	TGCAGCGTTGGCAATACCCAAGCGGGAAGCACAGATACGCAGTATTTT
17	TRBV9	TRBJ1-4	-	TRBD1	CASSVDQGQGGNEKLFF	TGTGCCAGCAGCGTAGACCAAGGACAGGGCGGTAATGAAAAACTGTTTTTT
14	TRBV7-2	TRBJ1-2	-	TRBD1	CASSLTGGYYGYTF	TGTGCCAGCAGCTTAACAGGGGGCTACTATGGCTACACCTTC
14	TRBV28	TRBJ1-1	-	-	CASSLPGHSYGAFF	TGTGCCAGCAGTCTTCCGGGACATTCGTATGGGGCTTTCTTT
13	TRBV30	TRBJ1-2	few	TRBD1	CAWSQGTADGYTF	TGTGCCTGGAGTCAAGGGACAGCTGATGGCTACACCTTC
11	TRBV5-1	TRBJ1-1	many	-	CASSFGQEAFF	TGCGCCAGCAGCTTCGGACAGGAAGCTTTCTTT
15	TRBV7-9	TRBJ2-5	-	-	CASSPPRDRKETQYF	TGTGCCAGCAGCCCCCCGCGGGACAGAAAAGAGACCCAGTACTTC
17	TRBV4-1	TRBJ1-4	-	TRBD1	CASSQRGRERTNEKLFF	TGCGCCAGCAGCCAGAGGGGGCGAGAAAGGACTAATGAAAAACTGTTTTTT
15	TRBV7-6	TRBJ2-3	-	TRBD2	CASSSEIGGWNTQYF	TGTGCCAGCAGCTCCGAAATCGGGGGGTGGAATACGCAGTATTTT
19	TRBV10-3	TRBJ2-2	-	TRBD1	CAISVIRTGGNWNTGELFF	TGTGCCATCAGTGTTATCAGGACAGGGGGTAATTGGAACACCGGGGAGCTGTTTTTT
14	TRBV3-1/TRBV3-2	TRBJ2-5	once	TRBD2	CASRPSGSQETQYF	TGTGCCAGCAGACCTAGCGGGAGCCAAGAGACCCAGTACTTC
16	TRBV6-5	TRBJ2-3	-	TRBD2	CASSYSSSGTGDTQYF	TGTGCCAGCAGTTACTCGTCCAGCGGGACCGGAGATACGCAGTATTTT
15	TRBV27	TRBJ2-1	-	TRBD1	CASSPTGIAYNEQFF	TGTGCCAGCAGCCCGACAGGGATCGCCTACAATGAGCAGTTCTTC
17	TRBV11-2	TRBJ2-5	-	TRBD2	CASSRYFATSGQETQYF	TGTGCCAGCAGCCGATATTTTGCCACTAGCGGACAAGAGACCCAGTACTTC
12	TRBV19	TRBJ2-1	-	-	CASSSARGEQFF	TGTGCCAGTAGTAGCGCTCGGGGTGAGCAGTTCTTC
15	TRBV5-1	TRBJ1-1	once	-	CASSPVRGAGGEAFF	TGCGCCAGCAGCCCCGTGCGGGGGGCAGGTGGTGAAGCTTTCTTT
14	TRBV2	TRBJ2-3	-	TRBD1	CATKPGQYTDTQYF	TGTGCCACCAAACCGGGACAGTACACAGATACGCAGTATTTT
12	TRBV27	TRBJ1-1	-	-	CASRRWNTEAFF	TGTGCCAGCAGGAGGTGGAACACTGAAGCTTTCTTT
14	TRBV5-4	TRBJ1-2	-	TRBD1	CASSFGQGRYGYTF	TGTGCCAGCAGCTTTGGACAGGGAAGGTATGGCTACACCTTC
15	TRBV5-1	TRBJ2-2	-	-	CASSLLGENTGELFF	TGCGCCAGCAGCTTGTTGGGCGAAAACACCGGGGAGCTGTTTTTT
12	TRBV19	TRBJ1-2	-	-	CASTEDRRGYTF	TGTGCCAGTACCGAAGACCGGAGAGGCTACACCTTC